Listed here are 32 T cell receptor beta chains from one sample, sequenced in a study of CD8 T cells in Susac syndrome. The RNA, 0.5 to 1 ug, was put through reverse transcription using random hexamers. A single record per CDR3 protein comes from TCRdb applying MiXCR to the immunoSEQ multiplex PCR reads. The sample carries more than 250,000 distinct CDR3 sequences, approximately 90% recorded once. Sequences were obtained from CD4+ T cells from PBMCs. The receptors stem from a human donor with multiple sclerosis.

The CDR3 protein is CASSQEVNTEAFF. The DNA of the CDR3 is TGTGCCAGCAGTCAAGAAGTGAACACTGAAGCTTTCTTT. V and J are TRBV6-4 and TRBJ1-1; D is unresolved. The CDR3 contains 13 residues. The V end lost 5 bases, the J end lost 0 bases, and 7 bases lay between the germline ends. Germline CDR1 and CDR2: MRHNA and SNTAGT.

The chain carries TRBV30 and TRBJ1-3, with TRBD1 identical over 7 bases. V shed 7 bases and J 3 bases; nucleotides not matched to a gene: 9. Germline-derived CDR1 and CDR2 are GTSNPN and SVGIG (reference sequence). The CDR3 length is 14 residues. The CDR3 loop is CALDYRGFGNTIYF. The CDR3 region has the DNA TGTGCCTTGGACTACAGGGGTTTTGGAAACACCATATATTTT.

The J gene is TRBJ2-6, the V gene TRBV28, with 9 bases lining up with TRBD2. The trim removed 6 bases at V and 4 bases at J, leaving 16 bases unmatched. CDR1 and CDR2 from the germline V gene are MDHEN and SYDVKM. This CDR3 is built from 19 residues. The CDR3 spells CASSTPRSASGIGANVLTF. CDR3 coding DNA: TGTGCCAGCAGCACCCCGAGGTCGGCTAGCGGGATCGGGGCCAACGTCCTGACTTTC.

V is TRBV29-1 and J is TRBJ2-5; 8 bases are shared with TRBD1. The CDR3 extends over 14 amino acids. The germline V gene encodes CDR1 SQVTM and CDR2 ANQGSEA. With 4 bases clipped from V and 4 bases from J, the junction kept 8 bases outside the gene matches. CDR3 bases: TGCAGCGTTGCCCGGGGACAGGTCGGAGAGACCCAGTACTTC. Its translation is CSVARGQVGETQYF. Filled out from reference TRBV29-1 and TRBJ2-5, the complete variable domain reads SAVISQKPSRDICQRGTSLTIQCQVDSQVTMMFWYRQQPGQSLTLIATANQGSEATYESGFVIDKFPISRPNLTFSTLTVSNMSPEDSSIYLCSVARGQVGETQYFGPGTRLLVL.

This chain joins TRBV19 and TRBJ1-4; perhaps TRBD1 as D (5 bases). The V end lost 9 bases, the J end lost 4 bases, and 12 bases lay between the germline ends. This CDR3 is 13 amino acids long. In germline, CDR1 is LNHDA, CDR2 SQIVND (reference sequence). CDR3 bases: TGTGCCAGCTCCGGGACCAATAATGAAAAACTGTTTTTT. This sequence encodes CASSGTNNEKLFF.

The J gene is TRBJ2-1, the V gene TRBV5-1; D is unresolved. The CDR3 is made up of 18 amino acids. Trimming removed 3 bases from V and 6 bases from J, with 25 bases in between. Germline CDR1 reads SGHRS; CDR2 reads YFSETQ. The CDR3 region is CASSYPDRPGSVPNEQFF. The CDR3 nucleotides read TGCGCCAGCAGCTACCCTGACCGACCGGGTTCCGTTCCCAATGAGCAGTTCTTC. Looking up the rest from reference TRBV5-1 and TRBJ2-1 gives the full variable domain: KAGVTQTPRYLIKTRGQQVTLSCSPISGHRSVSWYQQTPGQGLQFLFEYFSETQRNKGNFPGRFSGRQFSNSRSEMNVSTLELGDSALYLCASSYPDRPGSVPNEQFFGPGTRLTVL.

This clonotype was counted a single time. This rearrangement joins TRBV4-3 to TRBJ1-1, with D uncertain. Germline CDR1 LGHNA, CDR2 YSLEER. The V and J ends lost 4 bases and 2 bases respectively, with 14 bases between them. This CDR3 is built from 15 residues. CDR3 nucleotide sequence: TGCGCCAGCAGCCGAGTCTCGGGGTCAAACACTGAAGCTTTCTTT. This codes for CASSRVSGSNTEAFF.

This clonotype was detected once. The chain couples TRBV19 to TRBJ1-2; 8 nucleotides match TRBD1. The CDR3 is 12 amino acids. The J segment lost 14 bases and the V segment lost 5 bases, leaving 10 bases of the junction unmatched. CDR1 is LNHDA, CDR2 SQIVND, per germline (reference sequence). The CDR3 DNA is TGTGCCAGTAGTTCCGGACAGGGAGCGAAGACCTTC. This encodes CASSSGQGAKTF.

The chain employs TRBV6-1 and TRBJ1-2, with D possibly matching TRBD1 (5 bases). V shed 8 bases and J shed 1 base, with 17 bases lying between them. The CDR3 length is 15 residues. CDR1 is MNHNS, CDR2 SASEGT, per germline. The CDR3 nucleotides read TGTGCCAGCGTAGACAGAGCCAGGAATAACTATGGCTACACCTTC. Its protein product is CASVDRARNNYGYTF.

The chain uses TRBV10-3 and TRBJ1-5, with D unresolved. Trimming took 7 bases from V and 5 from J, leaving 15 bases between them. CDR3 size: 14 residues. Germline CDR1 ENHRY, CDR2 SYGVKD. In DNA form, the CDR3 reads TGTGCCATCAAGGGCCCCGCTCGGGATCAGCCCCAGCATTTT. Translated: CAIKGPARDQPQHF.

This chain connects TRBV13 to TRBJ2-1; TRBD2 matches at 7 bases. The CDR3 extends over 14 amino acids. The ends lost 4 bases at V and 6 bases at J; junction bases unmatched: 6. Germline-derived CDR1 and CDR2 are PRHDT and FYEKMQ (reference sequence). This CDR3 is CASSYRDYINEQFF. The CDR3 region has the DNA TGTGCCAGCAGCTACCGGGACTACATCAATGAGCAGTTCTTC.

The chain couples TRBV5-1 to TRBJ1-4, with D tentatively TRBD1 (5 bases). CDR3 length: 15 amino acids. Trimming pared 4 bases from V and 2 bases from J, leaving 12 bases between. Per germline, CDR1 SGHRS and CDR2 YFSETQ. CDR3 sequence reads: CASSKTGATNEKLFF. CDR3 in DNA: TGCGCCAGCAGCAAAACAGGCGCCACTAATGAAAAACTGTTTTTT.

V usage is TRBV6-2 or TRBV6-3 and J usage is TRBJ2-3, with a possible D match to TRBD2 (6 bases). CDR3 length: 13 residues. Trimming took 5 bases from V and 5 from J, leaving 11 bases between them. The V gene's germline CDR1 is MNHEY and CDR2 SVGEGT. This CDR3 is CASSEDGRDTQYF. For the CDR3, the DNA is TGTGCCAGCAGTGAAGACGGGAGAGATACGCAGTATTTT.

The genes are TRBV7-9 and TRBJ1-1, with D hard to call. The V and J ends lost 5 bases and 1 base respectively, with 8 bases between them. The germline V gene encodes CDR1 SEHNR and CDR2 FQNEAQ (reference sequence). This CDR3 has 13 residues. CDR3 amino acids: CASSPKTNTEAFF. CDR3 coding DNA: TGTGCCAGCAGCCCTAAGACGAACACTGAAGCTTTCTTT.

Only one count was recorded for this clonotype. This chain uses TRBV18 with TRBJ1-1, with D unresolved. The germline gives CDR1 KGHSH, CDR2 LQKENI. The CDR3 spans 16 residues. The V and J ends lost 3 bases and 4 bases respectively, with 18 bases between them. CDR3 in amino acids: CASSPGSPTVGTEAFF. DNA for the CDR3: TGTGCCAGCTCACCCGGATCTCCCACTGTGGGCACTGAAGCTTTCTTT.

This chain links TRBV14 with TRBJ2-2; TRBD2 matches 10 bases. CDR1 and CDR2 from the germline V gene are SGHDN and FVKESK. The V gene end was trimmed by 1 base and the J gene end by 3 bases; junction bases not matched to a gene: 8. The length of the CDR3 is 18 residues. The CDR3 DNA reads TGTGCCAGCAGCCAAGGGTGGCTAGCGGGAGTTTACACCGGGGAGCTGTTTTTT. Amino acid sequence: CASSQGWLAGVYTGELFF.

V gene TRBV7-3 combines with J gene TRBJ1-6; D not certain. Trimming took 1 base from V and 12 from J, leaving 10 bases between them. CDR3 length equals 13 residues. Looked up from germline, CDR1 is SGHTA and CDR2 is FQGTGA. CDR3 in DNA: TGTGCCAGCAGCTTAAAGGCAGTGGGACCCCTCCACTTT. This gives the protein CASSLKAVGPLHF. The complete variable domain, with remaining parts taken from reference TRBV7-3 and TRBJ1-6, reads GAGVSQTPSNKVTEKGKYVELRCDPISGHTALYWYRQSLGQGPEFLIYFQGTGAADDSGLPNDRFFAVRPEGSVSTLKIQRTERGDSAVYLCASSLKAVGPLHFGNGTRLTVT.

The chain links TRBV20-1 to TRBJ2-3; 15 nucleotides match TRBD2. V was clipped by 5 bases and J by 5 bases; unmatched bases: 2. The CDR3 sequence is 14 residues long. From germline, CDR1 is DFQATT and CDR2 SNEGSKA (reference sequence). The CDR3 region has the DNA TGCAGTGCTGGGACTAGCGGGAGGAAAGATACGCAGTATTTT. It specifies CSAGTSGRKDTQYF.

V and J are TRBV6-2 or TRBV6-3 and TRBJ1-2; the D is unclear. The CDR3 has 16 amino acids. Deletions cut 4 bases from V and 4 bases from J, with 19 bases between. The germline V gene encodes CDR1 MNHEY and CDR2 SVGEGT. The CDR3 is CASSFPGIPPPYGYTF. CDR3 coding DNA: TGTGCCAGCAGTTTCCCCGGGATCCCACCTCCCTATGGCTACACCTTC.

The J gene is TRBJ2-7, the V gene TRBV18; 7 bases agree with TRBD1. Germline CDR1 KGHSH, CDR2 LQKENI. The CDR3 loop spans 14 amino acids. V gave up 3 bases and J gave up 5 bases; unmatched junction bases: 7. The CDR3 DNA reads TGTGCCAGCTCACCTCAAACAGGGGCGGACGAGCAGTACTTC. Protein sequence: CASSPQTGADEQYF.

The rearrangement uses TRBV9 and TRBJ2-7; 12 bases map to TRBD2. Germline assignment: CDR1 SGDLS and CDR2 YYNGEE. The CDR3 extends over 15 amino acids. The junction had 4 bases not matched to a gene; V was cut back by 0 bases and J by 6 bases. CDR3 amino acids: CASSVEASGRAEQYF. For the CDR3, the DNA is TGTGCCAGCAGCGTAGAGGCTAGCGGGAGGGCCGAGCAGTACTTC.

This clonotype was counted between two and nine times. V gene TRBV4-3 combines with J gene TRBJ1-1; D gene unclear. The CDR3 is made up of 15 amino acids. Trimming took off 4 bases at V and 0 bases at J, with 12 bases between the two ends. Germline lookup yields CDR1 LGHNA and CDR2 YSLEER. The CDR3 DNA follows: TGCGCCAGCAGCCTGAGTCCGTTCCTGAACACTGAAGCTTTCTTT. Residues: CASSLSPFLNTEAFF.

This rearrangement joins TRBV18 to TRBJ2-7; maybe TRBD2 (7 bases). The CDR3 consists of 14 residues. From germline, CDR1 is KGHSH and CDR2 LQKENI. V was cut by 2 bases and J by 4 bases, with 12 bases left in between. The CDR3 DNA reads as TGTGCCAGCTCACCAAAGGCGGGGGCATACGAGCAGTACTTC. This gives the protein CASSPKAGAYEQYF. Together with reference TRBV18 and TRBJ2-7, the CDR3 gives the full variable domain: NAGVMQNPRHLVRRRGQEARLRCSPMKGHSHVYWYRQLPEEGLKFMVYLQKENIIDESGMPKERFSAEFPKEGPSILRIQQVVRGDSAAYFCASSPKAGAYEQYFGPGTRLTVT.

DNA for the CDR3: TGTGCCAGTGGCCGGGGGACAGGGGTTAACAATCAGCCCCAGCATTTT. Residues: CASGRGTGVNNQPQHF. This chain connects TRBV19 to TRBJ1-5; 10 positions match TRBD1. V trimming: 8 bases; J trimming: 3 bases; junction bases outside the gene matches: 10. CDR1 is LNHDA, CDR2 SQIVND, per germline (reference sequence). This CDR3 contains 16 residues.

This clonotype was counted once. V gene TRBV6-1 combines with J gene TRBJ2-2; D not certain. V shed 6 bases and J shed 6 bases, with 8 bases lying between them. Germline CDR1 and CDR2: MNHNS and SASEGT. This CDR3 contains 12 residues. This CDR3 reads CASRLSAGELFF. For the CDR3, the DNA is TGTGCCAGCAGACTGTCGGCCGGGGAGCTGTTTTTT.

The V gene is TRBV7-2, the J gene TRBJ2-2; no firm D call. This CDR3 spans 15 amino acids. The germline V gene has CDR1 SGHTA and CDR2 FQGNSA. Trimming pared 5 bases from V and 10 bases from J, leaving 20 bases between. In DNA, the CDR3 is TGTGCCAGCAGCGCTCCGCCCGGCGGTACCCTGGAGCTGTTTTTT. This sequence encodes CASSAPPGGTLELFF.

The rearrangement joins TRBV12-3 or TRBV12-4 to TRBJ1-5; D is ambiguous. This CDR3 is 13 amino acids long. V was clipped by 3 bases and J by 6 bases, with 9 bases between them. Here the CDR3 reads CASSFKEGQPQHF. CDR3 bases: TGTGCCAGCAGTTTCAAGGAGGGTCAGCCCCAGCATTTT.

The chain is built from TRBV29-1 and TRBJ2-5; 8 bases are a match to TRBD1. The length of the CDR3 is 13 residues. V was pared by 4 bases and J by 0 bases, with 1 base of the junction left unmatched. Germline V lookup: CDR1 SQVTM, CDR2 ANQGSEA. The CDR3 bases are TGCAGCGTTGCGGGACAGGACCAAGAGACCCAGTACTTC. Translated: CSVAGQDQETQYF.

The rearrangement links TRBV20-1 to TRBJ2-6, with unresolved D. Per germline, CDR1 DFQATT and CDR2 SNEGSKA (reference sequence). The CDR3 contains 14 residues. Trimming left V 6 bases short and J 4 bases short, with 13 bases between. In nucleotides, the CDR3 is TGCAGTGCCCGCCCAGTAGCCGGGGCCAACGTCCTGACTTTC. Protein sequence: CSARPVAGANVLTF.

This clonotype was seen a single time. This chain uses TRBV20-1 with TRBJ1-2; D is possibly TRBD1 (5 bases). Trimming removed 1 base from V and 4 bases from J, with 19 bases in between. Germline-derived CDR1 and CDR2 are DFQATT and SNEGSKA (reference sequence). The CDR3 runs to 16 residues. The CDR3 sequence is CSARAPASLRGYGYTF. The CDR3 nucleotides are TGCAGTGCTAGAGCCCCGGCCTCCTTGAGGGGCTATGGCTACACCTTC.

V and J are TRBV20-1 and TRBJ1-1, with 9 bases aligning to TRBD1. Trimming cost V 1 base and J 2 bases; bases outside gene matches: 5. In germline, CDR1 is DFQATT, CDR2 SNEGSKA (reference sequence). This CDR3 region has 15 residues. CDR3 loop: CSARGTGVGNTEAFF. The CDR3 nucleotides are TGCAGTGCTAGAGGGACAGGGGTGGGAAACACTGAAGCTTTCTTT.

The chain employs TRBV13 and TRBJ1-1, with a weak D call TRBD1 (5 bases). CDR1 PRHDT and CDR2 FYEKMQ come from the germline V gene (reference sequence). The germline V and J ends were trimmed by 6 bases and 3 bases, with 11 bases remaining between them. The CDR3 length is 13 residues. The CDR3 protein is CASRGLGDTEAFF. CDR3 DNA: TGTGCCAGCAGGGGACTCGGGGACACTGAAGCTTTCTTT.